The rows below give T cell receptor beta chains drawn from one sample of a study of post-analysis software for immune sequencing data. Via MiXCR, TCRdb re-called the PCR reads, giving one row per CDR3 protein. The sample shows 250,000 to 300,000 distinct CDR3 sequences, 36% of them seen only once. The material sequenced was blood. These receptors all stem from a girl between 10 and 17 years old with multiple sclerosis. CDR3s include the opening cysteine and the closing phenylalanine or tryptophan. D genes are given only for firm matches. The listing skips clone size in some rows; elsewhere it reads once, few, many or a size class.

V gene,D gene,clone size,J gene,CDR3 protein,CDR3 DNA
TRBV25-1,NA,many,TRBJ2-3,CASSEMGADTQYF,TGTGCCAGCAGTGAAATGGGTGCAGATACGCAGTATTTT
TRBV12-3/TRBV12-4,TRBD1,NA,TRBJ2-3,CASSGGQASTDTQYF,TGTGCCAGCAGCGGGGGACAGGCGAGCACAGATACGCAGTATTTT
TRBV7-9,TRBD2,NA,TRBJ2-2,CASSVQRDNTGELFF,TGTGCCAGCAGCGTTCAGCGGGATAACACCGGGGAGCTGTTTTTT
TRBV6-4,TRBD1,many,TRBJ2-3,CASSDGRQGPSGTDTQYF,TGTGCCAGCAGTGACGGGAGACAGGGACCGTCGGGCACAGATACGCAGTATTTT
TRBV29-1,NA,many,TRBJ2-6,CSVESGPSSGANVLTF,TGCAGCGTTGAAAGTGGACCAAGCTCTGGGGCCAACGTCCTGACTTTC
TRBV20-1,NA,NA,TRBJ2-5,CSARDRLAGEQYF,TGCAGTGCTAGAGATCGCCTAGCCGGTGAGCAGTACTTC
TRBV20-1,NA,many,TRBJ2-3,CSAREDTQYF,TGCAGTGCCAGGGAGGATACGCAGTATTTT
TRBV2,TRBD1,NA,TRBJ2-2,CASSPDRGRAGELFF,TGTGCCAGCAGTCCCGACAGGGGGCGGGCCGGGGAGCTGTTTTTT
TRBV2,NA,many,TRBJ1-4,CASRGDPPTNEKLFF,TGTGCCAGCAGGGGGGACCCTCCGACTAATGAAAAACTGTTTTTT
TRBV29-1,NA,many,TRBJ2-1,CSVEAGVGVERNEQFF,TGCAGCGTTGAAGCCGGAGTTGGGGTCGAACGGAATGAGCAGTTCTTC
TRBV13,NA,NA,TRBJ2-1,CASSLGRIQGEQFF,TGTGCCAGCAGCTTAGGCAGAATACAGGGAGAGCAGTTCTTC
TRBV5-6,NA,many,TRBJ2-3,CASRSGGHTDTQYF,TGTGCCAGCAGATCGGGCGGACACACAGATACGCAGTATTTT
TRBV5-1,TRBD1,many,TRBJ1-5,CASSGGTGIGQPQHF,TGCGCCAGCAGCGGGGGGACAGGGATCGGTCAGCCCCAGCATTTT
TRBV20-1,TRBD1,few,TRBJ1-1,CSASKTGVNTEAFF,TGCAGTGCTAGCAAAACAGGGGTGAACACTGAAGCTTTCTTT
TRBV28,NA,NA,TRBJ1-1,CASSQEPSTGAFF,TGTGCCAGCAGCCAAGAGCCGAGCACTGGAGCTTTCTTT
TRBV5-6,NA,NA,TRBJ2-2,CASSLQETFPGELFF,TGTGCCAGCAGCTTGCAGGAGACATTTCCCGGGGAGCTGTTTTTT
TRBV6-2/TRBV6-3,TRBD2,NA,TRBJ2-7,CASIPGLGGYEQYF,TGTGCCAGCATTCCGGGACTAGGAGGCTACGAGCAGTACTTC
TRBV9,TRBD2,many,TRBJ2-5,CASSPTSILETQYF,TGTGCCAGCAGCCCGACTAGCATCCTAGAGACCCAGTACTTC
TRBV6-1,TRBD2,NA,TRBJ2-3,CASSRRVGLAGEGRTDTQYF,TGTGCCAGCAGTCGACGCGTTGGTCTAGCGGGAGAGGGAAGGACAGATACGCAGTATTTT
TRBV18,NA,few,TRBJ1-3,CASSPIDGSGNTIYF,TGTGCCAGCTCACCCATCGATGGTTCTGGAAACACCATATATTTT
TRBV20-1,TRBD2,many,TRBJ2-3,CSAKPGLAARGTDTQYF,TGCAGTGCTAAACCGGGACTAGCAGCAAGGGGCACAGATACGCAGTATTTT
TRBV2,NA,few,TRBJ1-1,CASSVGGGGDTEAFF,TGTGCCAGCAGTGTGGGGGGGGGAGGGGACACTGAAGCTTTCTTT
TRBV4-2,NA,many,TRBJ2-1,CASSQARSEPQFF,TGTGCCAGCAGCCAAGCGCGCAGTGAACCGCAGTTCTTC
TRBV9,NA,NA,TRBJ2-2,CASGPPGFGTGELFF,TGTGCCAGCGGCCCCCCGGGGTTTGGCACCGGGGAGCTGTTTTTT
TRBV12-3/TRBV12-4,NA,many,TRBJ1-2,CASRGSYGYTF,TGTGCCAGTCGGGGGTCCTATGGCTACACCTTC
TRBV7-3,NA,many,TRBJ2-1,CASSLITGAGNEQFF,TGTGCCAGCAGCTTAATAACGGGAGCGGGCAATGAGCAGTTCTTC
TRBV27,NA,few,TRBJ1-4,CASRKNRVYNEKLFF,TGTGCCAGCAGGAAAAACAGGGTCTATAATGAAAAACTGTTTTTT
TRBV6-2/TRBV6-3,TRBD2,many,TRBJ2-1,CASRPWADSFSGIRNEQFF,TGTGCCAGCAGACCCTGGGCAGACTCGTTTAGCGGGATCAGGAATGAGCAGTTCTTC
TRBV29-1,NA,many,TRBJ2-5,CSGGAGETQYF,TGCAGCGGCGGGGCCGGGGAGACCCAGTACTTC
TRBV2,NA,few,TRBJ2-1,CASSGLAINNEQFF,TGTGCCAGCAGTGGGCTAGCTATCAACAATGAGCAGTTCTTC
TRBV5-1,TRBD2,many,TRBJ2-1,CASSPTFTGTSGEQFF,TGCGCCAGCAGCCCAACTTTTACAGGAACTAGCGGTGAGCAGTTCTTC
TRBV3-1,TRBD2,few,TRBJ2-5,CASSSEASGQETQYF,TGTGCCAGCAGCTCCGAGGCTAGCGGTCAAGAGACCCAGTACTTC
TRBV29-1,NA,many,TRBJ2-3,CSAGPTDTQYF,TGCAGCGCAGGGCCCACAGATACGCAGTATTTT
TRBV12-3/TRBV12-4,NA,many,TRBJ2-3,CASSTSRTDTQYF,TGTGCCAGCAGTACGTCCCGCACAGATACGCAGTATTTT
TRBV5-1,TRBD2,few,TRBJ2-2,CASSARGDTGELFF,TGCGCCAGCAGCGCCCGGGGGGACACCGGGGAGCTGTTTTTT
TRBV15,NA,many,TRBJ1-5,CATSRDGGDQPQHF,TGTGCCACCAGCAGAGATGGGGGCGATCAGCCCCAGCATTTT
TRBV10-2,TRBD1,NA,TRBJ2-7,CASRAGQGDEQYF,TGCGCCAGCAGGGCGGGACAGGGGGACGAGCAGTACTTC
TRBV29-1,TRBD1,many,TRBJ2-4,CSVEWGQGNIQYF,TGCAGCGTTGAATGGGGACAGGGAAACATTCAGTACTTC
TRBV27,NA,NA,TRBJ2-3,CASSFPSMGTDTQYF,TGTGCCAGCAGTTTCCCCTCGATGGGGACAGATACGCAGTATTTT
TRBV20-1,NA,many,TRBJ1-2,CSAGAPADGYTF,TGCAGTGCGGGGGCCCCGGCTGATGGCTACACCTTC
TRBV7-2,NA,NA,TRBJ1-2,CASSLGQLYGYTF,TGTGCCAGCAGCTTAGGGCAGCTCTATGGCTACACCTTC
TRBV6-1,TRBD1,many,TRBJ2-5,CASSGQGVVETQYF,TGTGCCAGCAGTGGACAGGGTGTGGTCGAGACCCAGTACTTC
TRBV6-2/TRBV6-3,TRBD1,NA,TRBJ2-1,CASSSGGDEQFF,TGCGCCAGCAGTTCAGGGGGTGATGAGCAGTTCTTC
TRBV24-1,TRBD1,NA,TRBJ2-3,CATSETGGPGDTQYF,TGTGCCACCAGTGAGACAGGGGGGCCGGGGGATACGCAGTATTTT
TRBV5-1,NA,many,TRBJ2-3,CASSSLAITDTQYF,TGCGCCAGCAGCTCCTTAGCGATAACAGATACGCAGTATTTT
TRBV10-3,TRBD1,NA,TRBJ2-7,CAISELDTGGNEQYF,TGTGCCATCAGTGAGCTTGACACAGGGGGAAACGAGCAGTACTTC